The 7 T cell receptor beta chains presented below share a single source sample, sequenced in a study of cytotoxic CD8 clonotypes in ibrutinib-treated CLL. Measured with immunoSEQ multiplex PCR; TCRdb has only the in-frame clones, and not every one. The sample gives 75,000 to 90,000 clones, approximately 82% of which show up once; 35% to 45% is in the top ten. The sequencing used PBMCs, collected after 24 months of ibrutinib treatment. These receptors all stem from a human donor with chronic lymphocytic leukemia.

V usage is TRBV28 and J usage is TRBJ2-7; 8 nucleotides agree with TRBD2. CDR3 size: 16 residues. CDR1 and CDR2 (germline): MDHEN, SYDVKM. V shed 1 base, J shed 1 base, and the junction held 6 bases outside the gene matches. CDR3 region: CASSLSETSVSYEQYF. The DNA of the CDR3 is TGTGCCAGCAGTTTATCCGAGACTAGCGTATCCTACGAGCAGTACTTC.

The chain carries TRBV27 and TRBJ2-6; possibly TRBD2 for D (5 bases). The CDR3 length is 20 residues. V was clipped by 1 base and J by 0 bases, with 19 bases between them. Germline assignment: CDR1 MNHEY and CDR2 SMNVEV (reference sequence). As DNA, the CDR3 is TGTGCCAGCAGTTTATTTCCGGACCCAGCGGCCGGCTCTGGGGCCAACGTCCTGACTTTC. Encoded protein: CASSLFPDPAAGSGANVLTF.

This chain joins TRBV2 and TRBJ2-5; possible D gene TRBD1, 6 bases. The V gene's germline CDR1 is SNHLY and CDR2 FYNNEI. The CDR3 has 13 amino acids. The V gene lost 3 bases and the J gene lost 5 bases, with 10 bases spanning the gap. The CDR3 DNA is TGTGCCAGCAGTGAGCAGGGGCTCGAGACCCAGTACTTC. Translating it yields CASSEQGLETQYF.

The rearrangement joins TRBV30 to TRBJ2-7; D remains unclear. CDR1 GTSNPN and CDR2 SVGIG come from the germline V gene (reference sequence). Trimming cost V 1 base and J 2 bases, with 12 bases left between them. This CDR3 has 14 amino acids. CDR3 nucleotide sequence: TGTGCCTGGAGTGGTTCCGGGCAAACCTACGAGCAGTACTTC. This gives the protein CAWSGSGQTYEQYF.

The genes are TRBV9 and TRBJ2-5, with D tentatively TRBD2 (6 bases). The germline V and J ends were trimmed by 2 bases and 7 bases, with 15 bases remaining between them. Looked up from germline, CDR1 is SGDLS and CDR2 is YYNGEE. This CDR3 comprises 14 residues. The CDR3 DNA is TGTGCCAGCAGCGTGACTAGTGACCAGGGGACCCAGTACTTC. It codes for CASSVTSDQGTQYF.

This clone was seen once. V and J are TRBV5-1 and TRBJ2-7; D uncertain. CDR3 length: 17 residues. CDR1 SGHRS and CDR2 YFSETQ come from the germline V gene. The ends were cut back, 4 bases at V and 4 bases at J, with 24 bases in the middle. The CDR3 DNA sequence: TGCGCCAGCAGCGAACGACCTGGATCTTTCCTTACATACGAGCAGTACTTC. It is translated as CASSERPGSFLTYEQYF.

This chain uses TRBV6-6 with TRBJ2-2; D may be TRBD1 or TRBD2 (5 bases each). Trimming took 6 bases from V and 8 from J, leaving 13 bases between them. The germline CDR1 and CDR2 sequences are MNHNY and SVGAGI (reference sequence). There are 13 residues in the CDR3. The CDR3 DNA is TGTGCCAGCAGGGAGTGGGGGATTGGGGAGCTGTTTTTT. Translated, it gives CASREWGIGELFF.